The clone carrying this T cell receptor (beta chain) was recorded once. This sample was included in a study of shared clonotypes between healthy human individuals. The CDR3 spans 14 residues. V was shortened by 3 bases and J by 4 bases, with 12 bases between the two germline ends. The germline CDR1 and CDR2 sequences are SNHLY and FYNNEI. Sequenced by immunoSEQ multiplex PCR; TCRdb stores in-frame clones only, minus some. Of 600,000 to 800,000 clones listed, roughly two thirds are singletons. The sequence was obtained from a woman aged 25-40 years in good health. The V gene is TRBV2, the J gene TRBJ1-2, with unresolved D. The sample consisted of memory CD4+ T cells sorted from blood. The subset was: CD45RA-negative fraction. This CDR3 reads CASSEVTGFYGYTF. The CDR3 DNA reads as TGTGCCAGCAGTGAGGTGACGGGATTCTATGGCTACACCTTC.